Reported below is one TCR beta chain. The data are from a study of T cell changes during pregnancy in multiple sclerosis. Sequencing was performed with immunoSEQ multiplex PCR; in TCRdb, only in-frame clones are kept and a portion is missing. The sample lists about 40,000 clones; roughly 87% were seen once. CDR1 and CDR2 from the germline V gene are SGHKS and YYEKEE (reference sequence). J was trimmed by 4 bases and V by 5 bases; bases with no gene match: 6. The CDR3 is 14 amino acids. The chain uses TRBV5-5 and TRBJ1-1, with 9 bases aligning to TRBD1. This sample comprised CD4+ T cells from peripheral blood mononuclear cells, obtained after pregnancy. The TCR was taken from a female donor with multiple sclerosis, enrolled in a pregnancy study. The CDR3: CASSPGQGSTEAFF. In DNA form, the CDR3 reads TGTGCCAGCAGTCCGGGACAGGGATCCACTGAAGCTTTCTTT. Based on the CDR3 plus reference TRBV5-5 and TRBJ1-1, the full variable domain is DAGVTQSPTHLIKTRGQQVTLRCSPISGHKSVSWYQQVLGQGPQFIFQYYEKEERGRGNFPDRFSARQFPNYSSELNVNALLLGDSALYLCASSPGQGSTEAFFGQGTRLTVV.